Sequencing of this TCR beta chain was carried out in a study of blood T cell repertoires in COVID-19. Study-wide context: Sites across the United States, Italy and Spain contributed samples from acute and convalescent COVID-19.

The CDR3 covers 16 residues. V shed 3 bases, J shed 4 bases, and the junction held 6 bases outside the gene matches. Per the germline V gene, CDR1 is KGHDR and CDR2 is SFDVKD. In the authors' methods: Cell counts per sample came from amplifying reference gene primers. The repertoire was sequenced with immunoSEQ multiplex PCR; TCRdb's copy has only in-frame clones and lacks some. From that table come the V and J calls and clone size; the DNA was used to work out D and trimming. The sample records some 110,000 clones, 85% to 90% being singletons. The sequenced material came from peripheral blood. This TCR derives from a man between 65 and 80 years old who had recovered from COVID-19. This sequence joins TRBV24-1 and TRBJ2-3; 10 bases are a match to TRBD2. CDR3 sequence: CATSDPLAGASDTQYF. CDR3 bases: TGTGCCACCAGTGATCCGCTAGCGGGGGCCTCAGATACGCAGTATTTT.